This TCR beta chain was documented in a study of tumor-infiltrating lymphocytes in localized non-small cell lung cancer. Study-wide background: From each patient, both tumor and uninvolved lung, non-adjacent to tumor, were sampled. Findings and limits, study-wide: Available tissue quantity limited TCR sequencing to a patient subset. Different pieces of the same tissue were used for each assay.

This CDR3 spans 15 amino acids. V was pared by 4 bases and J by 0 bases, with 10 bases between. Germline V gives CDR1 SGHRS, CDR2 YFSETQ. For this clone: Its antigen remains unknown.

Assay used: immunoSEQ multiplex PCR; TCRdb lists only in-frame clones, some missing. The sample includes about 7,400 clones, approximately 77% of them seen just once. Sequencing was carried out using uninvolved lung tissue not adjacent to the tumor. This chain connects TRBV5-1 to TRBJ2-2, with D possibly TRBD1 on 5 matching bases. The source of this sequence is a human donor with non-small cell lung cancer. CDR3 region: CASSLDRANTGELFF. CDR3 DNA: TGCGCCAGCAGCCTTGACAGAGCGAACACCGGGGAGCTGTTTTTT.